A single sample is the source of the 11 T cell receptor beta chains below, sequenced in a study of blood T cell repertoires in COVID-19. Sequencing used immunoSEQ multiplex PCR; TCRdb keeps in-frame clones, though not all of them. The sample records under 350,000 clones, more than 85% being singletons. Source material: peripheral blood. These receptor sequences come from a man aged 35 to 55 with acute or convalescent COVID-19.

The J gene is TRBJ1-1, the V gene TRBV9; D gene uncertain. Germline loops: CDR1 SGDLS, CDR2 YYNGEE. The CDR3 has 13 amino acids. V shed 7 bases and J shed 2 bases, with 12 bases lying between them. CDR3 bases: TGTGCCAGCGGATCCCAGGTAAACACTGAAGCTTTCTTT. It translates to CASGSQVNTEAFF.

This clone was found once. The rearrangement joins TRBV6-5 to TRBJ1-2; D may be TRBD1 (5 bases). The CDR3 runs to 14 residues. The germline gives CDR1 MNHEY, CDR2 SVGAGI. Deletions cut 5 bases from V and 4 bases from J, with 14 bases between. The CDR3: CASSIPQGGYGYTF. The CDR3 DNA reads TGTGCCAGCAGTATACCCCAGGGAGGCTATGGCTACACCTTC.

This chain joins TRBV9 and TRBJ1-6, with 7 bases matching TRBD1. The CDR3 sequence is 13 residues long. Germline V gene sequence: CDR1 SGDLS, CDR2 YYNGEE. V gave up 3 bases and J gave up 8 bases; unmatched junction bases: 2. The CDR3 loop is CASSATGYSPLHF. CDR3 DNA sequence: TGTGCCAGCAGCGCGACAGGGTATTCACCCCTCCACTTT. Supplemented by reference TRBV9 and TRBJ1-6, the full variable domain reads DSGVTQTPKHLITATGQRVTLRCSPRSGDLSVYWYQQSLDQGLQFLIQYYNGEERAKGNILERFSAQQFPDLHSELNLSSLELGDSALYFCASSATGYSPLHFGNGTRLTVT.

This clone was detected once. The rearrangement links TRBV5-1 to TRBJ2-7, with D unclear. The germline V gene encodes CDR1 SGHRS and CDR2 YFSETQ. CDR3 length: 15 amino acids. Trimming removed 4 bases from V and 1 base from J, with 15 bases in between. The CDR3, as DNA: TGCGCCAGCAGCCCAGAACCAGTAGCTTCCTACGAGCAGTACTTC. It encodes CASSPEPVASYEQYF.

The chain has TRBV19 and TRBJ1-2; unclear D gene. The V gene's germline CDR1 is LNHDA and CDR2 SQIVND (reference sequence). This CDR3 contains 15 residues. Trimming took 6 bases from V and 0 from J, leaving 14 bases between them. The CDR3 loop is CASSPPFSANYGYTF. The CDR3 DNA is TGTGCCAGTAGCCCGCCCTTCTCGGCTAACTATGGCTACACCTTC.

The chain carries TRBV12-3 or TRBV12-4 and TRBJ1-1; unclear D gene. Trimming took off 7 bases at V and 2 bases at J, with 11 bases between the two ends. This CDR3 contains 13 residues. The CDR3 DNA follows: TGTGCCAGCACTTCAGACATAAACACTGAAGCTTTCTTT. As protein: CASTSDINTEAFF.

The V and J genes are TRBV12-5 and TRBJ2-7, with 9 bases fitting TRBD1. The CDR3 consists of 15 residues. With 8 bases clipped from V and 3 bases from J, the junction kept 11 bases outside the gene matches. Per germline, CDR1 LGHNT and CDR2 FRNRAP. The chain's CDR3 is CASRRDRARSYEQYF. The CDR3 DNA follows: TGTGCTAGTCGGAGGGACAGGGCGAGAAGCTACGAGCAGTACTTC.

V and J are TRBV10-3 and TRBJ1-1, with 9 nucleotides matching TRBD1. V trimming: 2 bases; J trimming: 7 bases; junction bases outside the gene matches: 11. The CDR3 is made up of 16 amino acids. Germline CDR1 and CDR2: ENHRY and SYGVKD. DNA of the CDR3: TGTGCCATCAGTGAGGCCGAGACAGGGGGGGCTGTTGAAGCTTTCTTT. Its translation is CAISEAETGGAVEAFF.

This CDR3 is CASRALAGEQFF. CDR3 bases: TGTGCCAGCAGGGCCCTAGCGGGCGAGCAGTTCTTC. V gene TRBV12-3 or TRBV12-4 combines with J gene TRBJ2-1; 8 bases are shared with TRBD2. This CDR3 contains 12 residues. The J segment lost 10 bases and the V segment lost 6 bases, leaving 5 bases of the junction unmatched.

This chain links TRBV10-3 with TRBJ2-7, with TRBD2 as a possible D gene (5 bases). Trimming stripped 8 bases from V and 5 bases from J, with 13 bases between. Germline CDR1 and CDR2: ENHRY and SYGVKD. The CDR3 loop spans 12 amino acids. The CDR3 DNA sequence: TGTGCCATCCGAGATGACGGGGACGAGCAGTACTTC. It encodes CAIRDDGDEQYF.

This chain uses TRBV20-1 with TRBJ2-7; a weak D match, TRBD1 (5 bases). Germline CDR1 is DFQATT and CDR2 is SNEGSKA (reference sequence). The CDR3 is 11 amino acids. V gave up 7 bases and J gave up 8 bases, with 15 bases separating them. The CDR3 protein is CSGLDITKQYF. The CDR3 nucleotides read TGCAGTGGACTGGACATTACGAAGCAGTACTTC.